This entry features one TCR beta chain sequence. Mouse names are used for the genes. The read terminates 4 residues before the CDR3 end, so the remaining end is supplied by the germline J gene. This CDR3 has 14 amino acids. The V end lost 1 base, the J end lost 2 bases, and 10 bases lay between the germline ends. The V gene's germline CDR1 is NNHDY and CDR2 SYVADS. This sample was included in a study of CD8+ T cells in alopecia areata. Investigators isolated RNA and reverse transcribed it into cDNA to act as the sequencing template. Data came from immunoSEQ multiplex PCR; TCRdb stores just in-frame clones and leaves some out. The sample contains around 100,000 clones, none of them singletons.

This chain connects TRBV13-3 to TRBJ2-7; no clear D gene. The clonotype originates from a C3H/HeJ mouse with alopecia areata. Mouse MHC haplotype: H2-k. Specimen: lesional skin. The CDR3 loop reads CASSDLEATYEQYF. Incomplete CDR3 DNA: TGTGCCAGCAGTGATCTGGAAGCCACCTAT.